Below are 6 T cell receptor beta chains sequenced from a single sample in a study of response to subunit inactivated influenza vaccine. TCRdb fed the RT-PCR reads into MiXCR, producing one record per CDR3 protein. The data hold 450,000 to 700,000 distinct CDR3 sequences, with 12% to 15% observed a single time. The source material was PBMCs from blood, sampled 11 to 12 days after vaccination. The receptors originated from a man aged 45 to 65 who received an inactivated influenza vaccine.

The gene calls are TRBV28 and TRBJ2-7; TRBD1 might be the D (5 bases). V lost 7 bases, J lost 3 bases, and 10 bases lay in between. The CDR3 is made up of 12 amino acids. CDR1 and CDR2 from the germline V gene are MDHEN and SYDVKM. In nucleotides, the CDR3 is TGTGCCAGCACCATAGGGGACTACGAGCAGTACTTC. It is translated as CASTIGDYEQYF.

This clonotype was observed a handful of times. The chain recombines TRBV10-3 with TRBJ2-7; weak D call: TRBD2 (6 bases). Germline CDR1 and CDR2: ENHRY and SYGVKD. Trimming took off 4 bases at V and 1 base at J, with 14 bases between the two ends. The CDR3 loop spans 15 amino acids. Written as DNA, the CDR3 is TGTGCCATCAGTGCCTCCGGGAGCAAATCCTACGAGCAGTACTTC. This sequence encodes CAISASGSKSYEQYF.

This rearrangement joins TRBV13 to TRBJ2-2; D gene ambiguous. The V end was cut by 3 bases, the J end by 7 bases, with 9 bases between. Germline V CDR1 and CDR2: PRHDT, FYEKMQ (reference sequence). This CDR3 region has 13 residues. The CDR3 DNA reads TGTGCCAGCAGCTTCGGAGTTGGCGGGGAGCTGTTTTTT. This encodes CASSFGVGGELFF.

This clonotype was seen more than once but under ten times. V gene TRBV29-1 combines with J gene TRBJ2-5; D not resolved. There are 13 residues in the CDR3. V was clipped by 7 bases and J by 1 base, with 13 bases between them. CDR1 and CDR2 (germline): SQVTM, ANQGSEA. The CDR3 spells CSAGGGFQETQYF. CDR3 in DNA: TGCAGCGCGGGCGGCGGATTCCAAGAGACCCAGTACTTC.

The rearrangement links TRBV4-3 to TRBJ2-1; TRBD2 matches at 14 bases. Per the germline V gene, CDR1 is LGHNA and CDR2 is YSLEER. The CDR3 has 15 amino acids. V dropped 4 bases and J dropped 10; count of bases not matched to a gene: 6. The CDR3 loop is CASSPGLAGALEQFF. In nucleotides, the CDR3 is TGCGCCAGCAGCCCGGGACTAGCGGGAGCTCTGGAGCAGTTCTTC.

This clonotype has only a few counts. This chain links TRBV29-1 with TRBJ2-5; no clear D. Deletions cut 3 bases from V and 1 base from J, with 21 bases between. Germline V CDR1 and CDR2: SQVTM, ANQGSEA. The CDR3 sequence is 17 residues long. The CDR3 coding sequence is TGCAGCGTTGACCGAAGCAGAACGGACCGAATCCAAGAGACCCAGTACTTC. Amino acid sequence: CSVDRSRTDRIQETQYF.